A single TCR beta chain is shown here with its context. Its antigen is not identified. Trimming cost V 4 bases and J 5 bases; bases outside gene matches: 8. The germline CDR1 and CDR2 sequences are SGHRS and YFSETQ. The length of the CDR3 is 15 residues. The authors ran the immunoSEQ assay, v3.0, at survey level. Data came from immunoSEQ multiplex PCR; TCRdb stores just in-frame clones and leaves some out. The sample yields around 29,000 clones, more than 90% seen once. The data were taken from a study of long-term antiretroviral therapy in people with HIV. Study outcomes and limitations: On ART adherence, viral resistance or therapy changes, no data were available.

The TCR originated in a man aged 30-40 years with HIV. The rearrangement joins TRBV5-1 to TRBJ2-3; TRBD2 agrees at 9 bases. The specimen comprised unsorted PBMCs, sampled more than 6 years after starting antiretroviral therapy. CDR3 bases: TGCGCCAGCAGCCGGGGCGGGGGGGCTCAAGATACGCAGTATTTT. It specifies CASSRGGGAQDTQYF.